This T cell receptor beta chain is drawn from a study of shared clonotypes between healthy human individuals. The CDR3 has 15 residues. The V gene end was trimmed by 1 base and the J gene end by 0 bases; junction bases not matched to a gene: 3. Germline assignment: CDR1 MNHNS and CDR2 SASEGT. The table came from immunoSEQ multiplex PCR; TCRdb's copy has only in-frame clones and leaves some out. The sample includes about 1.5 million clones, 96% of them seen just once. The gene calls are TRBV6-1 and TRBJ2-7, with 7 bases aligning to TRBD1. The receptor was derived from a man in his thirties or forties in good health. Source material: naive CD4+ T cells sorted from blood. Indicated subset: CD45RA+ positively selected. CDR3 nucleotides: TGTGCCAGCAGTGAAGGTAGGGGGCCCTCCTACGAGCAGTACTTC. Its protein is CASSEGRGPSYEQYF.